This entry lists 9 T cell receptor beta chains sequenced from one sample in a study of cytomegalovirus exposure and HLA in healthy donors. Researchers ran the PCR with 60 Vbeta and 13 Jbeta primers. Produced via immunoSEQ multiplex PCR; TCRdb's table is partial and in-frame only. This table has some 140,000 clones, 78% appearing once. The sample was PBMCs. These receptors all stem from a woman aged 18-29 years in good health and CMV-seronegative.

The chain carries TRBV25-1 and TRBJ1-1; D unclear. Germline V gene sequence: CDR1 MGHDK, CDR2 SYGVNS. The CDR3 totals 17 residues. With 6 bases removed from V and 0 bases from J, the gap between germline ends came to 20 bases. The CDR3 here is CASSSPGSPIMNTEAFF. In DNA, the CDR3 is TGTGCCAGCAGCTCCCCCGGGTCACCTATTATGAACACTGAAGCTTTCTTT.

V gene TRBV7-2 combines with J gene TRBJ2-1; 8 nucleotides agree with TRBD2. The CDR3 length is 14 residues. Germline CDR1 and CDR2: SGHTA and FQGNSA. V was clipped by 3 bases and J by 8 bases; unmatched bases: 6. The CDR3 loop is CASSLGTRSDEQFF. In DNA, the CDR3 is TGTGCCAGCAGCTTGGGGACTAGATCGGATGAGCAGTTCTTC.

A single count supports this clone. The rearrangement links TRBV2 to TRBJ2-1; 8 nucleotides line up with TRBD2. Looked up from germline, CDR1 is SNHLY and CDR2 is FYNNEI. There are 14 residues in the CDR3. V gave up 6 bases and J gave up 8 bases; unmatched junction bases: 9. As DNA, the CDR3 is TGTGCCAGCAGGGACAGCGGGAGAGATTATGAGCAGTTCTTC. This encodes CASRDSGRDYEQFF.

Of note for this clone: At one boundary the junction diverges from the germline segment, which might be a read error. CDR3 DNA sequence: TGCGCCAGCAGCCTTGGACTAGGGGAGACCGGTGAGCTGTTTTTT. Translation: CASSLGLGETGELFF. This chain joins TRBV5-1 and TRBJ2-2, with 7 positions matching TRBD2. CDR3 length: 15 residues. From germline, CDR1 is SGHRS and CDR2 YFSETQ.

This clone was counted a few times. The CDR3 spells CASSLMGLAGGELDTQYF. The CDR3 DNA reads as TGTGCCAGCAGCTTAATGGGACTAGCGGGAGGGGAGCTAGATACGCAGTATTTT. The rearrangement links TRBV7-2 to TRBJ2-3; TRBD2 matches 16 bases. The CDR3 extends over 18 amino acids. Trimming cost V 2 bases and J 5 bases; bases outside gene matches: 7. Germline V gene lookup returns CDR1 SGHTA and CDR2 FQGNSA. The variable domain in full, completed from reference TRBV7-2 and TRBJ2-3, reads GAGVSQSPSNKVTEKGKDVELRCDPISGHTALYWYRQSLGQGLEFLIYFQGNSAPDKSGLPSDRFSAERTGGSVSTLTIQRTQQEDSAVYLCASSLMGLAGGELDTQYFGPGTRLTVL.

The chain links TRBV6-1 to TRBJ1-4; no clear D gene. From germline, CDR1 is MNHNS and CDR2 SASEGT. Trimming cost V 3 bases and J 5 bases, with 10 bases left between them. CDR3 size: 14 residues. The CDR3 sequence: CASSEGGWNEKLFF. CDR3 bases: TGTGCCAGCAGTGAGGGCGGGTGGAATGAAAAACTGTTTTTT.

Turning to this clone: The junction and the germline gene differ at one end; a read error may be behind it. This chain links TRBV7-9 with TRBJ2-2; 9 bases line up with TRBD2. This CDR3 has 15 amino acids. CDR1 is SEHNR and CDR2 is FQNEAQ in the germline V gene (reference sequence). CDR3 nucleotides: TGTTCCAGCAGCTTGGCGGCGGGGGGGACCGGGGAGCTGTTTTTT. This sequence encodes CSSSLAAGGTGELFF.

The chain links TRBV5-4 to TRBJ2-5; TRBD2 agrees at 12 bases. The V gene's germline CDR1 is SGHNT and CDR2 YYREEE (reference sequence). The junction had 4 bases not matched to a gene; V was cut back by 7 bases and J by 0 bases. This CDR3 spans 15 amino acids. The CDR3 loop is CASARTSGDQETQYF. The CDR3 DNA is TGTGCCAGCGCCCGGACTAGCGGGGACCAAGAGACCCAGTACTTC.

The chain combines TRBV7-9 with TRBJ1-2; TRBD1 is a possible D gene (6 bases). V gave up 2 bases and J gave up 4 bases, with 11 bases separating them. This CDR3 has 14 residues. In germline, CDR1 is SEHNR, CDR2 FQNEAQ (reference sequence). DNA for the CDR3: TGTGCCAGCAGCTTATTGGGGGCTGGCTATGGCTACACCTTC. It yields the protein CASSLLGAGYGYTF.